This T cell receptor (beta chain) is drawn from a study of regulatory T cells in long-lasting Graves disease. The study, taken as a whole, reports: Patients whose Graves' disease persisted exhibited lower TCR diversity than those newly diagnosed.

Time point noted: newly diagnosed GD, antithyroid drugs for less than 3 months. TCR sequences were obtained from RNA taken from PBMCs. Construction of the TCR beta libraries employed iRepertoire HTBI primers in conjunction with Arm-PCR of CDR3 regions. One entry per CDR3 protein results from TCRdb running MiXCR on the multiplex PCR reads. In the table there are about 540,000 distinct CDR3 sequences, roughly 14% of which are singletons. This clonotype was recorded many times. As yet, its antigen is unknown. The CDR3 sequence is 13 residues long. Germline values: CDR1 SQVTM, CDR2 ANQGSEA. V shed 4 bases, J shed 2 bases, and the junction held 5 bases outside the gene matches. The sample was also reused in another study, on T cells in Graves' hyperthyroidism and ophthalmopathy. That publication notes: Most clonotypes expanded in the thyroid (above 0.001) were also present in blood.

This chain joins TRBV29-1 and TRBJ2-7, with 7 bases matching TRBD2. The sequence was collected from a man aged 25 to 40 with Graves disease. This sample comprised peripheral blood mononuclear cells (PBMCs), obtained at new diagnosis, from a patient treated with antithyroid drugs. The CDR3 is CSVGGRTTYEQYF. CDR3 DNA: TGCAGCGTTGGCGGGAGAACTACCTACGAGCAGTACTTC.